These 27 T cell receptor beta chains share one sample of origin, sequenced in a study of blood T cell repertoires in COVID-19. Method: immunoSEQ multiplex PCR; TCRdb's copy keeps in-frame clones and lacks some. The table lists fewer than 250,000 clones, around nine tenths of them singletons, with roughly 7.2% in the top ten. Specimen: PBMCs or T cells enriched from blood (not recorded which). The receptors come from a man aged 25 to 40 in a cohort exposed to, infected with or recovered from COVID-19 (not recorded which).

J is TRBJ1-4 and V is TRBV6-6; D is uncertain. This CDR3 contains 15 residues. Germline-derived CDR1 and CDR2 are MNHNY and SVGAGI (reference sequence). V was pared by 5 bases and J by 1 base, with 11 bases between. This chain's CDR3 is CASSNQAKTNEKLFF. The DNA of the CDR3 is TGTGCCAGCAGTAATCAGGCGAAAACTAATGAAAAACTGTTTTTT.

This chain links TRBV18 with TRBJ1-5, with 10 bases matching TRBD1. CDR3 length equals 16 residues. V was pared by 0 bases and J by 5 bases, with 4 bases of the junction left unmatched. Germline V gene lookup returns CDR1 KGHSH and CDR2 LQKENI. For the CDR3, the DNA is TGTGCCAGCTCACCACCGGGACAGGGGCCCTATCAGCCCCAGCATTTT. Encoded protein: CASSPPGQGPYQPQHF.

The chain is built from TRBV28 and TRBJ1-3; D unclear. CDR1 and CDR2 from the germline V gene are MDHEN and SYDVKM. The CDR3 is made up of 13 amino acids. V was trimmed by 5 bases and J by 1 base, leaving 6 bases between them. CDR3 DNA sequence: TGTGCCAGCAGTGAGATGTCTGGAAACACCATATATTTT. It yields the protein CASSEMSGNTIYF.

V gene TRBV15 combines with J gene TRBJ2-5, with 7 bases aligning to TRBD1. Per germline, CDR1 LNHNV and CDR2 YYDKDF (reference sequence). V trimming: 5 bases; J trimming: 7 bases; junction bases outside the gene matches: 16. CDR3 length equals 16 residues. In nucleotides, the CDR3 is TGTGCCACCAGCTTCCCTAGGACAGGAGGACGATTGACCCAGTACTTC. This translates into CATSFPRTGGRLTQYF.

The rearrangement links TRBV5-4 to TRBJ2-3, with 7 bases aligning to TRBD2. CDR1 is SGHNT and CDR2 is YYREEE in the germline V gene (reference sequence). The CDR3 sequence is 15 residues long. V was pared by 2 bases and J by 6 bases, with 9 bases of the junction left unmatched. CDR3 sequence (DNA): TGTGCCAGCAGCTTCCAAAAGAGGGGAGGGGATACGCAGTATTTT. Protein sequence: CASSFQKRGGDTQYF.

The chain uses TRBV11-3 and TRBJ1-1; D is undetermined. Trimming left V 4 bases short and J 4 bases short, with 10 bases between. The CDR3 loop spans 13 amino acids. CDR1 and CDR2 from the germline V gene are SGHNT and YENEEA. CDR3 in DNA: TGTGCCAGCAGCTCCAGAGGGAGCACTGAAGCTTTCTTT. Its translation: CASSSRGSTEAFF.

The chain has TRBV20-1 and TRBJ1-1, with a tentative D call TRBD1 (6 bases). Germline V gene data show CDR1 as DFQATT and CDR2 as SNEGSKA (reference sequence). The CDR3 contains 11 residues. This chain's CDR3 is CSAYRVTEAFF. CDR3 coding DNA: TGCAGCGCCTACAGGGTCACTGAAGCTTTCTTT.

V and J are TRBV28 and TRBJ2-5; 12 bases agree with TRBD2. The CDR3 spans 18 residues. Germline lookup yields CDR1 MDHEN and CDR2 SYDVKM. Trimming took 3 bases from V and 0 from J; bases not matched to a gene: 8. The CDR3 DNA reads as TGTGCCAGCAGTTTGTCGCTAGCGGGAGGGACGTACCAAGAGACCCAGTACTTC. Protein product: CASSLSLAGGTYQETQYF.

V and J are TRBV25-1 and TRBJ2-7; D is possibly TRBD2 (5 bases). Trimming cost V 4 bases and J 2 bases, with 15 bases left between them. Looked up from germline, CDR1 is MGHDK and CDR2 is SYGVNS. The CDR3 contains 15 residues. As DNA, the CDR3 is TGTGCCAGCAGTGTGGGAGACCCTGAACCCTACGAGCAGTACTTC. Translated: CASSVGDPEPYEQYF.

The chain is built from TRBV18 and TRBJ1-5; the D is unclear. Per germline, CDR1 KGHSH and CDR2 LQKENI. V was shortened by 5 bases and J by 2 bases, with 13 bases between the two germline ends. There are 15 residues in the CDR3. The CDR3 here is CASSYAGPGNQPQHF. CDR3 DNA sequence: TGTGCCAGCTCATACGCGGGCCCGGGCAATCAGCCCCAGCATTTT.

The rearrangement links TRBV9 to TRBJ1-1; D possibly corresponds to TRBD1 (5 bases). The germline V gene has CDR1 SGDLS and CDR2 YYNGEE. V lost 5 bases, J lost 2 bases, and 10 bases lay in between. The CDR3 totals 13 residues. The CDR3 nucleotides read TGTGCCAGCAGTGGCAGGGTAAACACTGAAGCTTTCTTT. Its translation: CASSGRVNTEAFF.

The CDR3 loop reads CARDSSAEQYF. The CDR3 nucleotides read TGTGCCAGGGACTCCTCAGCGGAGCAGTACTTC. The chain employs TRBV9 and TRBJ2-7; D perhaps matches TRBD2 (5 bases). The CDR3 contains 11 residues. Germline V gene sequence: CDR1 SGDLS, CDR2 YYNGEE. V was pared by 8 bases and J by 7 bases, with 13 bases between.

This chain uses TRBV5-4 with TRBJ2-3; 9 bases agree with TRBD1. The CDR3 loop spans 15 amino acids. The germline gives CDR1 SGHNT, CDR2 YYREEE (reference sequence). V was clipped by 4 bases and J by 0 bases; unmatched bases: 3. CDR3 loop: CASSGDRVSTDTQYF. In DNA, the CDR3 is TGTGCCAGCAGCGGGGACAGGGTTAGCACAGATACGCAGTATTTT.

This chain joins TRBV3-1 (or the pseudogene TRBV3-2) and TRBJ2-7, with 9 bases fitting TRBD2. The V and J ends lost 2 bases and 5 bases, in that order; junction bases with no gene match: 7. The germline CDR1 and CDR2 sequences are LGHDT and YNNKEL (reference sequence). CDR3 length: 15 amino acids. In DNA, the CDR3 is TGTGCCAGCAGCCAACCCAGCGGGAGGAGCCACGAGCAGTACTTC. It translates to CASSQPSGRSHEQYF.

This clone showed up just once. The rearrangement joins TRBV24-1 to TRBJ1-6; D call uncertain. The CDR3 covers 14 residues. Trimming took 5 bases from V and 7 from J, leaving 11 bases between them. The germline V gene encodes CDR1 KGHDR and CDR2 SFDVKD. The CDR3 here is CATSVGSGNSPLHF. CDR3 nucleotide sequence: TGTGCCACCAGTGTCGGCAGCGGAAATTCACCCCTCCACTTT.

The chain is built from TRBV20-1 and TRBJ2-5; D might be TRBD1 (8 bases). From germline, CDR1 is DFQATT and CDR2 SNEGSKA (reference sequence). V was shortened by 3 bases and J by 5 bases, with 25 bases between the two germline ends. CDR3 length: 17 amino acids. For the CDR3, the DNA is TGCAGTGCTAGTCAGGGGGCTAGCGGAACGGGGGTGGAGACCCAGTACTTC. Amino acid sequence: CSASQGASGTGVETQYF.

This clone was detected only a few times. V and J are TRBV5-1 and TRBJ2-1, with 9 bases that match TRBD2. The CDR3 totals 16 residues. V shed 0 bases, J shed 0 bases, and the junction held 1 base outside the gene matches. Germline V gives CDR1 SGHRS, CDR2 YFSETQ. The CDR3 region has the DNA TGCGCCAGCAGCTTGGTTAGCGGGAGCTCCTACAATGAGCAGTTCTTC. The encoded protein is CASSLVSGSSYNEQFF.

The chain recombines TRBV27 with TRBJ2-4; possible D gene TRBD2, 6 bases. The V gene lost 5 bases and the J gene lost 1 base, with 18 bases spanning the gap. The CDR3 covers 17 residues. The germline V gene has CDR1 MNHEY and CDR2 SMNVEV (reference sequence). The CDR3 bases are TGTGCCAGCAGTACAATCGGAGGGGCCGGGGCCAAAAACATTCAGTACTTC. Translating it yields CASSTIGGAGAKNIQYF.

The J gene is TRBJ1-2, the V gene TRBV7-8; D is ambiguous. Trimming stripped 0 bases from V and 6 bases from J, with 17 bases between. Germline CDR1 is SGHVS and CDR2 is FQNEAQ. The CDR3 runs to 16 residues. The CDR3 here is CASSLAPLGGSDGYTF. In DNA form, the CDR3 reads TGTGCCAGCAGCTTAGCGCCTTTAGGCGGGTCCGATGGCTACACCTTC. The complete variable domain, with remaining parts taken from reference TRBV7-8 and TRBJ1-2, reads GAGVSQSPRYKVAKRGQDVALRCDPISGHVSLFWYQQALGQGPEFLTYFQNEAQLDKSGLPSDRFFAERPEGSVSTLKIQRTQQEDSAVYLCASSLAPLGGSDGYTFGSGTRLTVV.

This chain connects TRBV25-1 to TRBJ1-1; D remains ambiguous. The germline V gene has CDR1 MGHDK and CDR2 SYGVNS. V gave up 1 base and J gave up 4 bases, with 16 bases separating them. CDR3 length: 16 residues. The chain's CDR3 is CASSELSHSVPTEAFF. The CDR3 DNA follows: TGTGCCAGCAGTGAATTATCCCACTCGGTACCCACTGAAGCTTTCTTT.

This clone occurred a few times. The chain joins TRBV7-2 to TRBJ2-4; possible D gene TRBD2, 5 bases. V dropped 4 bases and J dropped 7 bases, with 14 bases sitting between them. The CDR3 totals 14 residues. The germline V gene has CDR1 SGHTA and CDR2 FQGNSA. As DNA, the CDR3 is TGTGCCAGCAGCTCGACGCGCCCGGGGAACATTCAGTACTTC. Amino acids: CASSSTRPGNIQYF.

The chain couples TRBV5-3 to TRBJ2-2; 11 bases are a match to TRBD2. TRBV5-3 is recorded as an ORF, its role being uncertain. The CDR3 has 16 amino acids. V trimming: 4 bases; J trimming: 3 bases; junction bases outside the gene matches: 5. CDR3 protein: CARSIAGGPHTGELFF. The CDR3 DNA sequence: TGTGCCAGAAGCATAGCGGGAGGGCCACACACCGGGGAGCTGTTTTTT.

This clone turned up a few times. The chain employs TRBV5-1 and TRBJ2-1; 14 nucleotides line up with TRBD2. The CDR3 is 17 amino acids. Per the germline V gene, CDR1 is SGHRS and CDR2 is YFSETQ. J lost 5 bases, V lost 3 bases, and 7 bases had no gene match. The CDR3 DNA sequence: TGCGCCAGCAGCTCCGGGACTAGCGGGAGACTTAACAATGAGCAGTTCTTC. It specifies CASSSGTSGRLNNEQFF. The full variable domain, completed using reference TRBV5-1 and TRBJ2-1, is KAGVTQTPRYLIKTRGQQVTLSCSPISGHRSVSWYQQTPGQGLQFLFEYFSETQRNKGNFPGRFSGRQFSNSRSEMNVSTLELGDSALYLCASSSGTSGRLNNEQFFGPGTRLTVL.

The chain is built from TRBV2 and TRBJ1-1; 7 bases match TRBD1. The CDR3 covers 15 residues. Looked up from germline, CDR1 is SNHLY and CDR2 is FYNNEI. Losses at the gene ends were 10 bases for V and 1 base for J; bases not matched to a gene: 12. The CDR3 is CAIPALRQGNTEAFF. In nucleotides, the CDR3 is TGTGCCATCCCAGCACTGAGACAGGGGAACACTGAAGCTTTCTTT.

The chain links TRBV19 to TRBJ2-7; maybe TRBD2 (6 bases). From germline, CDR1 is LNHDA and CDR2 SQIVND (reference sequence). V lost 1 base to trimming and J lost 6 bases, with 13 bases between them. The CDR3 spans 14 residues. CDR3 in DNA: TGTGCCAGTAGTATAGGGGGTGTCGGGGGCGAGCAGTACTTC. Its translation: CASSIGGVGGEQYF. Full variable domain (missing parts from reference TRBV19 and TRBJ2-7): DGGITQSPKYLFRKEGQNVTLSCEQNLNHDAMYWYRQDPGQGLRLIYYSQIVNDFQKGDIAEGYSVSREKKESFPLTVTSAQKNPTAFYLCASSIGGVGGEQYFGPGTRLTVT.

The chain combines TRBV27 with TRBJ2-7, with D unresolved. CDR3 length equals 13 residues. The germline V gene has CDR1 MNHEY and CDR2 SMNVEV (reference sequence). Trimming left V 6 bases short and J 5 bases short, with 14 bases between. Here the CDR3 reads CASSLSRRNEQYF. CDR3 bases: TGTGCCAGCAGCCTTTCCCGTAGAAACGAGCAGTACTTC.

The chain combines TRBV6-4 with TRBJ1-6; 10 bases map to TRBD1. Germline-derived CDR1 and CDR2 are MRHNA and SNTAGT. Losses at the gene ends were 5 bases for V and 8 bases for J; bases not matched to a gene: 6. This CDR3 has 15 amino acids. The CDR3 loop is CASSLSGQGHSPLHF. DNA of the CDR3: TGTGCCAGCAGTCTTTCGGGACAGGGGCATTCACCCCTCCACTTT.